This entry describes one T cell receptor beta chain. Its antigen is still unknown. Germline V gene lookup returns CDR1 SGDLS and CDR2 YYNGEE. The CDR3 runs to 15 residues. These data are taken from a study of blood T cells in healthy people across ages. General observations from the study: Long-lived donors had more naive CD4+ cells and higher diversity than aged donors.

Primers used in a second PCR of about 7 to 12 cycles were a sample-barcoded 5' primer and a J-beta primer mix. A template-switch adaptor containing 12 random nucleotides labeled each cDNA molecule. TCRdb fed the 5' RACE reads into MiXCR, producing one record per CDR3 protein. The sample contains fewer than 950,000 distinct CDR3 sequences, under 40% of which appear only once. Source material: blood. V usage is TRBV9 and J usage is TRBJ2-1; 9 nucleotides line up with TRBD1. Near its end, the DNA agrees better with TRBJ2-7, so the J call may be wrong. The sequence was collected from a man aged 18-30 years in good health. This CDR3 is CASSRKTGGSGEQYF. The CDR3 nucleotides read TGTGCCAGCAGCCGTAAGACAGGGGGATCGGGAGAGCAGTACTTC.